The sequence of this TCR beta chain was determined in a study of tumor and adjacent non-tumor tissue in lung cancer. Three rounds of nested PCR, following a modified ARM-PCR protocol, produced the TCRbeta library. TCRdb used MiXCR to reprocess the multiplex PCR reads, holding one entry per CDR3 protein. The data hold tens of thousands of distinct CDR3 sequences, with approximately 59% observed a single time. Trimming left V 2 bases short and J 8 bases short, with 15 bases between. Germline CDR1 reads LNHDA; CDR2 reads SQIVND (reference sequence). The CDR3 spans 15 residues. The template was RNA from unsorted bulk tissue. More than 3 cm separated this lung sample from the edge of the tumor.

The sequencing sample was made of distant non-tumor lung tissue. This receptor was obtained from a woman aged 40 to 50 with non-small cell lung cancer. J is TRBJ2-2 and V is TRBV19, with D possibly TRBD1 on 6 matching bases. The CDR3 spells CASSISQGTVGELFF. The CDR3 nucleotides are TGTGCCAGTAGTATAAGTCAGGGGACGGTAGGGGAGCTGTTTTTT.